The 21 T cell receptor beta chains below all came from one sample that was sequenced in a study of blood T cell repertoires in COVID-19. Clones were read by immunoSEQ multiplex PCR, and TCRdb kept only the in-frame ones, dropping some. The top ten clones hold around 3% of a sample with some 52,000 clones, 90% of them seen once. The sample comprised peripheral blood. The receptor set was obtained from a human donor in a cohort sampled during active COVID-19.

There are a few counts of this clone. CDR3 residues: CASSLVSSGNTIYF. The CDR3 DNA reads as TGTGCCAGCAGCCTGGTGAGCTCTGGAAACACCATATATTTT. The chain has TRBV7-9 and TRBJ1-3; D is unresolved. V shed 5 bases and J shed 0 bases, with 8 bases lying between them. From germline, CDR1 is SEHNR and CDR2 FQNEAQ (reference sequence). This CDR3 region has 14 residues.

CDR3 protein: CASSSQRGEQYF. The CDR3 region has the DNA TGTGCCAGCAGCTCCCAGCGGGGCGAGCAGTACTTC. The chain is built from TRBV7-9 and TRBJ2-7, with 7 bases lining up with TRBD2. The CDR3 is 12 residues long. The germline gives CDR1 SEHNR, CDR2 FQNEAQ (reference sequence). J lost 6 bases, V lost 4 bases, and 3 bases had no gene match. The complete variable domain, with remaining parts taken from reference TRBV7-9 and TRBJ2-7, reads DTGVSQNPRHKITKRGQNVTFRCDPISEHNRLYWYRQTLGQGPEFLTYFQNEAQLEKSRLLSDRFSAERPKGSFSTLEIQRTEQGDSAMYLCASSSQRGEQYFGPGTRLTVT.

The chain employs TRBV3-1 (or the pseudogene TRBV3-2) and TRBJ2-4; 13 positions agree with TRBD2. Losses at the gene ends were 0 bases for V and 12 bases for J; bases not matched to a gene: 11. Germline CDR1 reads LGHDT; CDR2 reads YNNKEL (reference sequence). The CDR3 length is 17 residues. The CDR3 spells CASSQDRLAGGPARQYF. The DNA for the CDR3 is TGTGCCAGCAGCCAAGATCGACTAGCGGGAGGCCCCGCACGTCAGTACTTC.

This sequence joins TRBV18 and TRBJ2-1, with 8 positions matching TRBD2. Germline CDR1 is KGHSH and CDR2 is LQKENI. This CDR3 region has 14 residues. The junction had 4 bases not matched to a gene; V was cut back by 2 bases and J by 7 bases. The CDR3 sequence is CASSPGTSRNEQFF. DNA for the CDR3: TGTGCCAGCTCACCAGGGACTAGTCGGAATGAGCAGTTCTTC. Variable domain in full (rest from reference TRBV18 and TRBJ2-1): NAGVMQNPRHLVRRRGQEARLRCSPMKGHSHVYWYRQLPEEGLKFMVYLQKENIIDESGMPKERFSAEFPKEGPSILRIQQVVRGDSAAYFCASSPGTSRNEQFFGPGTRLTVL.

The J gene is TRBJ2-7, the V gene TRBV7-6; 11 positions match TRBD2. CDR3 length equals 16 residues. In germline, CDR1 is SGHVS, CDR2 FNYEAQ. V shed 0 bases, J shed 5 bases, and the junction held 6 bases outside the gene matches. CDR3 nucleotides: TGTGCCAGCAGCTTAGCAACACTAGCGGGAGCTCACGAGCAGTACTTC. This gives the protein CASSLATLAGAHEQYF. The complete variable domain, with remaining parts taken from reference TRBV7-6 and TRBJ2-7, reads GAGVSQSPRYKVTKRGQDVALRCDPISGHVSLYWYRQALGQGPEFLTYFNYEAQQDKSGLPNDRFSAERPEGSISTLTIQRTEQRDSAMYRCASSLATLAGAHEQYFGPGTRLTVT.

The chain employs TRBV30 and TRBJ2-3; D is unclear. Germline assignment: CDR1 GTSNPN and CDR2 SVGIG (reference sequence). The CDR3 runs 12 residues. V lost 0 bases and J 4 bases, leaving 5 bases between the germline ends. CDR3 DNA: TGTGCCTGGAGTGTAGCCGCAGATACGCAGTATTTT. Protein product: CAWSVAADTQYF.

The genes are TRBV5-1 and TRBJ2-2; a weak D match, TRBD1 (6 bases). Germline CDR1 reads SGHRS; CDR2 reads YFSETQ. Trimming pared 3 bases from V and 5 bases from J, leaving 14 bases between. The CDR3 runs 15 residues. The CDR3 bases are TGCGCCAGCAGCTCGGGACAAGTGGCGACCGGGGAGCTGTTTTTT. This sequence encodes CASSSGQVATGELFF.

The chain is built from TRBV5-1 and TRBJ1-6; D is ambiguous. This CDR3 is 13 amino acids long. Germline V CDR1 and CDR2: SGHRS, YFSETQ. The V and J ends lost 0 bases and 8 bases respectively, with 6 bases between them. The CDR3 coding sequence is TGCGCCAGCAGCTTGGACGGAGATTCACCCCTCCACTTT. Translated: CASSLDGDSPLHF.

The rearrangement links TRBV7-9 to TRBJ2-2, with 8 bases aligning to TRBD2. The germline V gene has CDR1 SEHNR and CDR2 FQNEAQ (reference sequence). CDR3 size: 16 residues. Germline trimming cut 6 bases from V and 4 bases from J; bases unmatched to any gene: 10. CDR3 in amino acids: CASSITSGSITGELFF. CDR3 in DNA: TGTGCCAGCAGTATCACCAGCGGGAGCATCACCGGGGAGCTGTTTTTT.

CDR3 nucleotides: TGTGCCAGCAGCCAAGGCAGAAACTATGGCTACACCTTC. It yields the protein CASSQGRNYGYTF. J is TRBJ1-2 and V is TRBV3-1 (or the pseudogene TRBV3-2); D not resolved. Per the germline V gene, CDR1 is LGHDT and CDR2 is YNNKEL (reference sequence). The length of the CDR3 is 13 residues. V lost 1 base to trimming and J lost 2 bases, with 5 bases between them.

This rearrangement joins TRBV5-1 to TRBJ2-2, with 8 bases lining up with TRBD1. Germline V gives CDR1 SGHRS, CDR2 YFSETQ. The CDR3 has 15 amino acids. With 6 bases clipped from V and 4 bases from J, the junction kept 8 bases outside the gene matches. The CDR3 DNA reads as TGCGCCAGCACCCCCGGAACAGGGGGCACCGGGGAGCTGTTTTTT. It specifies CASTPGTGGTGELFF.

This chain connects TRBV3-1 (or the pseudogene TRBV3-2) to TRBJ2-6, with D possibly matching TRBD2 (5 bases). The CDR3 is made up of 21 amino acids. Germline CDR1 LGHDT, CDR2 YNNKEL (reference sequence). V lost 3 bases and J lost 3, with 27 bases in between. The CDR3 bases are TGTGCCAGCAGCCACAAGCCCCTAGGTAGGGAGCTAAGAGATGGGGCCAACGTCCTGACTTTC. It codes for CASSHKPLGRELRDGANVLTF.

Concerning this clone: Other DNA variants within this sample encode the same CDR3. This chain links TRBV5-1 with TRBJ2-5; 9 bases line up with TRBD1. J gave up 2 bases and V 4 bases, and 3 bases lay outside the gene matches. Germline lookup yields CDR1 SGHRS and CDR2 YFSETQ. CDR3 length: 14 amino acids. CDR3 coding DNA: TGCGCCAGCAGCCTGGGGACAGGGCAAGAGACCCAGTACTTC. This gives the protein CASSLGTGQETQYF.

This chain uses TRBV4-1 with TRBJ1-5; tentatively, D is TRBD1 (5 bases). CDR1 and CDR2 from the germline V gene are MGHRA and YSYEKL. The CDR3 runs to 15 residues. V was clipped by 3 bases and J by 7 bases, with 16 bases between them. CDR3 protein: CASSQTRGVAQPQHF. The CDR3 DNA reads TGCGCCAGCAGCCAGACACGGGGGGTTGCCCAGCCCCAGCATTTT.

This chain connects TRBV5-5 to TRBJ2-7, with D maybe TRBD1 (6 bases). CDR3 length equals 14 residues. Germline-derived CDR1 and CDR2 are SGHKS and YYEKEE (reference sequence). Trimming pared 4 bases from V and 2 bases from J, leaving 13 bases between. CDR3 in DNA: TGTGCCAGCAGCATGGGCAGGGGAGCCTACGAGCAGTACTTC. It specifies CASSMGRGAYEQYF.

The chain has TRBV15 and TRBJ2-5; 7 bases line up with TRBD1. The CDR3 runs to 15 residues. Germline CDR1 and CDR2: LNHNV and YYDKDF (reference sequence). V was pared by 3 bases and J by 2 bases, with 6 bases of the junction left unmatched. The CDR3 nucleotides are TGTGCCACCAGCAGTACCGGGACAGCACAAGAGACCCAGTACTTC. Protein sequence: CATSSTGTAQETQYF.

The chain combines TRBV28 with TRBJ2-5, with D maybe TRBD1 (5 bases). There are 14 residues in the CDR3. From germline, CDR1 is MDHEN and CDR2 SYDVKM. V gave up 9 bases and J gave up 2 bases, with 16 bases separating them. The CDR3 nucleotides are TGTGCCAGTGGTTTGCCAGGGTTACAAGAGACCCAGTACTTC. Its protein is CASGLPGLQETQYF.

The count of this clone is one. The chain uses TRBV3-1 (or the pseudogene TRBV3-2) and TRBJ2-7; 7 positions match TRBD1. Germline loops: CDR1 LGHDT, CDR2 YNNKEL (reference sequence). Trimming cost V 1 base and J 0 bases; bases outside gene matches: 3. The CDR3 loop spans 15 amino acids. CDR3 sequence reads: CASSQGWDSSYEQYF. As DNA, the CDR3 is TGTGCCAGCAGCCAAGGCTGGGACAGCTCCTACGAGCAGTACTTC.

This rearrangement joins TRBV9 to TRBJ1-3; D is possibly TRBD1 (6 bases). Trimming removed 1 base from V and 0 bases from J, with 11 bases in between. Germline V gene data show CDR1 as SGDLS and CDR2 as YYNGEE. This CDR3 contains 16 residues. Written as DNA, the CDR3 is TGTGCCAGCAGCGTAACGACAGGCGGCTCTGGAAACACCATATATTTT. Encoded protein: CASSVTTGGSGNTIYF.

The chain joins TRBV5-1 to TRBJ2-1; a weak D match, TRBD2 (5 bases). This CDR3 comprises 19 residues. V gave up 2 bases and J gave up 1 base, with 22 bases separating them. Germline lookup yields CDR1 SGHRS and CDR2 YFSETQ. The DNA of the CDR3 is TGCGCCAGCAGCTTCCCCGACCGGGTTAGCGTCGGGTCCTACAATGAGCAGTTCTTC. Translating it yields CASSFPDRVSVGSYNEQFF.

The chain combines TRBV2 with TRBJ1-2; D gene ambiguous. Trimming pared 4 bases from V and 6 bases from J, leaving 15 bases between. Germline CDR1 reads SNHLY; CDR2 reads FYNNEI. The CDR3 covers 14 residues. The CDR3 DNA sequence: TGTGCCAGCAGTGGAGGTGGCCGAGGTCATGGCTACACCTTC. Translation gives CASSGGGRGHGYTF.